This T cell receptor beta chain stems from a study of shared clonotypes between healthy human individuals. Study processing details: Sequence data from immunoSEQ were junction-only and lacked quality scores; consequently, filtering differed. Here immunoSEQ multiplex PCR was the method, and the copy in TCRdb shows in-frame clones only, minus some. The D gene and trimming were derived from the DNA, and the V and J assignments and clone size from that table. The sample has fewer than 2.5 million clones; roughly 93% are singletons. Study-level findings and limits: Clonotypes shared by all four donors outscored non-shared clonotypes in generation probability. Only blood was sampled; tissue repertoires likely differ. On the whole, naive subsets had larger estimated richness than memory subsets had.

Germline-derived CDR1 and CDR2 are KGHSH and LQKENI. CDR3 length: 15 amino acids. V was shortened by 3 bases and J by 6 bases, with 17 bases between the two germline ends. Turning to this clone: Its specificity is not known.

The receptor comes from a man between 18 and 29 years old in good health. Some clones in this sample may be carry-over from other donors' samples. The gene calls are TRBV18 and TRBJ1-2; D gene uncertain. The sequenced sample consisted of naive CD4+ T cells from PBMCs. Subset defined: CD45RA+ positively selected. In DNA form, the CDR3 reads TGTGCCAGCTCACCCCAATCTACGTCCGGCGATGGCTACACCTTC. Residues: CASSPQSTSGDGYTF.